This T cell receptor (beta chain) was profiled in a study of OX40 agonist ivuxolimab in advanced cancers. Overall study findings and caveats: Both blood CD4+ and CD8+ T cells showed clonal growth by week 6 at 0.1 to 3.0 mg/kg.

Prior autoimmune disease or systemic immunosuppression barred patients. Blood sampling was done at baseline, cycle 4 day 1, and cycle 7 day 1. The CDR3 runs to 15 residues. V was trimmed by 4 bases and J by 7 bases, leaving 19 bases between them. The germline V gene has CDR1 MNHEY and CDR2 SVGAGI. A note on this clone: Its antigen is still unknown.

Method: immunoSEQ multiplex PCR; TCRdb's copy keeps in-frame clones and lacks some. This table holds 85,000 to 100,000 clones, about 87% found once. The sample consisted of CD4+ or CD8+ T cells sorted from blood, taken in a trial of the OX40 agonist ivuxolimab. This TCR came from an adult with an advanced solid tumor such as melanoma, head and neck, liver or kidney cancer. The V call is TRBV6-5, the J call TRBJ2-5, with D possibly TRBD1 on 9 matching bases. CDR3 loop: CASSSGTGTRGTQYF. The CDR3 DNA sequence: TGTGCCAGCAGTTCCGGGACAGGGACTAGGGGGACCCAGTACTTC.